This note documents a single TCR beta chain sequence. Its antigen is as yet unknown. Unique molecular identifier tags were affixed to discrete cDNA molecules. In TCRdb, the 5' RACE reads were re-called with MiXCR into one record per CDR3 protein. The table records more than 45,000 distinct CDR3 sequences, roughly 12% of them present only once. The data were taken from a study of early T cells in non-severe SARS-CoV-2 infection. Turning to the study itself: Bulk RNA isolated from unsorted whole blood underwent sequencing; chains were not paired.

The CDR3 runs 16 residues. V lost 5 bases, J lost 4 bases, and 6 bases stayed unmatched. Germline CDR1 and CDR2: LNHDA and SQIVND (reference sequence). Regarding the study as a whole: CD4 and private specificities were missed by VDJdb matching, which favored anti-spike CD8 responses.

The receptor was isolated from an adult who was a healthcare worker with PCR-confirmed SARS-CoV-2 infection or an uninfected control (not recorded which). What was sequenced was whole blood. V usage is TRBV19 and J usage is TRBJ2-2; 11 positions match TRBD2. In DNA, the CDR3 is TGTGCCAGTAGTGTCCTAGCGGGAGGCCCCACCGGGGAGCTGTTTTTT. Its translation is CASSVLAGGPTGELFF.